A selection of T cell receptor beta chains follows, all from one sample in a study of T-cell memory formation after mild COVID-19. One entry per CDR3 protein results from TCRdb running MiXCR on the 5' RACE reads. Among 300,000 to 400,000 distinct CDR3 sequences listed, about 15% were seen once. The sample comprised PBMCs or a T cell subset sorted from them (not recorded which). These receptors were taken from a man younger than 35 who had mild COVID-19 (a few samples of this study predate the infection). Cell type and time point are not known. Each CDR3 is given with its conserved first and last residue. D genes are given only for firm matches. Expanded clones get a size class; other rows say once, few or many, or leave the size out.

j_call | v_call | d_call | clone_size | cdr3_nt | cdr3_aa
TRBJ2-1 | TRBV5-1 | . | . | TGCGCCAGCAGCTTGCTGGGCGGGGGCGTCACCTCCTACAATGAGCAGTTCTTC | CASSLLGGGVTSYNEQFF
TRBJ1-3 | TRBV10-3 | . | . | TGTGCCATCAGTGAGTGGGACCGGGACTCTGGAAACACCATATATTTT | CAISEWDRDSGNTIYF
TRBJ1-4 | TRBV27 | . | . | TGTGCCAGCAGCCGGACGGGGAATGAAAAACTGTTTTTT | CASSRTGNEKLFF
TRBJ2-7 | TRBV4-3 | . | . | TGCGCCAGCAGCCAGGTATATCCTCGTCACGAGCAGTACTTC | CASSQVYPRHEQYF
TRBJ2-3 | TRBV7-3 | . | many | TGTGCCAGCAGCACAACGGGGCTCACAGATACGCAGTATTTT | CASSTTGLTDTQYF
TRBJ2-7 | TRBV4-3 | . | many | TGCGCCAGCAGCCAACAGCAGGGTCATGAGCAGTACTTC | CASSQQQGHEQYF
TRBJ1-6 | TRBV7-2 | TRBD1 | few | TGTGCCAGCATCTTGACAGGGGGGTACCTTTCACCCCTCCACTTT | CASILTGGYLSPLHF
TRBJ2-2 | TRBV6-2/TRBV6-3 | . | . | TGTGCCAGCAGTTACGTGGCGATGACCGGGGAGCTGTTTTTT | CASSYVAMTGELFF
TRBJ2-7 | TRBV7-9 | TRBD1 | many | TGTGCCAGCAGCTCCCACAGGGGTTTATGGTACGAGCAGTACTTC | CASSSHRGLWYEQYF
TRBJ2-2 | TRBV9 | . | few | TGTGCCAGCAGCGTAGAGGTCACCGGGGAGCTGTTTTTT | CASSVEVTGELFF